The next 29 T cell receptor beta chains were all read from a single sample in a study of T cells after yellow fever vaccination (dated by TCRdb to the late 2010s). The library was made by 5' RACE. The listed sequencing device is Illumina HiSeq 2500. Clones were called with MiXCR by TCRdb after fastp trimmed the public reads at Q25, and only in-frame beta chains were retained. Duplicate CDR3 protein sequences are folded into a single record with the most common DNA and genes. The sample table records 400,000 or so distinct CDR3 sequences; around 10% of these occur just once. The ten largest clones take up more than 15% of the sample. The treatment or condition tag for this specimen amounts to: live attenuated yellow fever vaccine strain. Sequences were derived from PBMCs, sampled on the day of the first yellow fever vaccination. These receptors originate from a man aged 18 to 30 who received the YFV17D yellow fever vaccine.

This clonotype was seen a handful of times. The V call is TRBV29-1, the J call TRBJ1-1, with D perhaps matching TRBD1 (6 bases). CDR1 SQVTM and CDR2 ANQGSEA come from the germline V gene. The CDR3 has 15 amino acids. The germline V and J ends were trimmed by 2 bases and 2 bases, with 15 bases remaining between them. The CDR3 DNA follows: TGCAGCGTTGAAAGGTCGGACAGATTTAACACTGAAGCTTTCTTT. Protein product: CSVERSDRFNTEAFF. Looking up the rest from reference TRBV29-1 and TRBJ1-1 gives the full variable domain: SAVISQKPSRDICQRGTSLTIQCQVDSQVTMMFWYRQQPGQSLTLIATANQGSEATYESGFVIDKFPISRPNLTFSTLTVSNMSPEDSSIYLCSVERSDRFNTEAFFGQGTRLTVV.

This sequence joins TRBV18 and TRBJ2-3; D is possibly TRBD2 (6 bases). The ends were cut back, 4 bases at V and 0 bases at J, with 14 bases in the middle. CDR1 and CDR2 (germline): KGHSH, LQKENI. The CDR3 extends over 16 amino acids. The CDR3 DNA reads TGTGCCAGCTCACAGGAGGGCCCTGGGAGCACAGATACGCAGTATTTT. It codes for CASSQEGPGSTDTQYF.

V gene TRBV5-4 combines with J gene TRBJ1-2; D ambiguous. Trimming pared 4 bases from V and 1 base from J, leaving 8 bases between. In germline, CDR1 is SGHNT, CDR2 YYREEE (reference sequence). The CDR3 is made up of 13 amino acids. This CDR3 reads CASSEPLNYGYTF. The CDR3 bases are TGTGCCAGCAGCGAACCTCTTAACTATGGCTACACCTTC.

This clonotype was picked up a small number of times. This rearrangement joins TRBV20-1 to TRBJ2-1; TRBD2 aligns across 11 bases. The junction had 7 bases not matched to a gene; V was cut back by 3 bases and J by 0 bases. Germline CDR1 reads DFQATT; CDR2 reads SNEGSKA (reference sequence). This CDR3 is built from 17 residues. CDR3 sequence reads: CSASPRLAGPSYNEQFF. CDR3 nucleotides: TGCAGTGCTAGCCCCAGACTAGCGGGGCCCTCCTACAATGAGCAGTTCTTC.

This clonotype was seen a few times. V usage is TRBV5-6 and J usage is TRBJ2-7; perhaps TRBD1 as D (6 bases). Germline lookup yields CDR1 SGHDT and CDR2 YYEEEE. The CDR3 is 13 amino acids. CDR3 in amino acids: CASSFGRGFITHV. CDR3 nucleotide sequence: TGTGCCAGCAGCTTTGGCAGGGGTTTTATTACGCACGTC.

V is TRBV2 and J is TRBJ2-1, with D possibly matching TRBD1 (6 bases). V gave up 2 bases and J gave up 6 bases, with 11 bases separating them. The germline gives CDR1 SNHLY, CDR2 FYNNEI. The CDR3 consists of 14 residues. The CDR3 is CASSEQGPTNEQFF. The CDR3 nucleotides are TGTGCCAGCAGTGAACAGGGGCCCACCAATGAGCAGTTCTTC.

V and J are TRBV12-3 or TRBV12-4 and TRBJ1-2; D ambiguous. V lost 6 bases and J lost 6, with 14 bases in between. This CDR3 comprises 13 residues. CDR3 sequence: CASSGWTDDGYTF. In DNA, the CDR3 is TGTGCCAGCAGCGGGTGGACTGACGATGGCTACACCTTC.

This clonotype was seen many times. This chain links TRBV12-3 or TRBV12-4 with TRBJ2-2, with D perhaps TRBD1 (6 bases). Trimming stripped 7 bases from V and 5 bases from J, with 14 bases between. The CDR3 length is 14 residues. CDR3 sequence (DNA): TGTGCCAGCACCTGGGGGCAGTCAACCGGGGAGCTGTTTTTT. Protein product: CASTWGQSTGELFF.

The CDR3 spells CASSQRDRATDTQYF. The DNA of the CDR3 is TGCGCCAGCAGCCAACGGGACAGGGCCACAGATACGCAGTATTTT. The V gene is TRBV4-1, the J gene TRBJ2-3; 9 nucleotides agree with TRBD1. This CDR3 has 15 residues. Germline V gene sequence: CDR1 MGHRA, CDR2 YSYEKL. J lost 2 bases, V lost 2 bases, and 2 bases had no gene match.

A few counts support this clonotype. The V gene is TRBV2, the J gene TRBJ1-5, with 8 bases that match TRBD1. The V gene end was trimmed by 6 bases and the J gene end by 6 bases; junction bases not matched to a gene: 10. CDR1 SNHLY and CDR2 FYNNEI come from the germline V gene. The CDR3 extends over 15 amino acids. CDR3 sequence: CASREHRGGSQPQHF. As DNA, the CDR3 is TGTGCCAGCAGGGAACACAGGGGGGGAAGTCAGCCCCAGCATTTT.

This clonotype turned up a few times. This rearrangement joins TRBV27 to TRBJ2-7; D gene unclear. The CDR3 runs to 12 residues. Germline CDR1 is MNHEY and CDR2 is SMNVEV (reference sequence). V was trimmed by 4 bases and J by 6 bases, leaving 10 bases between them. CDR3 sequence: CASSSNWGEQYV. The CDR3 nucleotides are TGTGCCAGCAGTTCTAACTGGGGCGAGCAGTACGTC.

This clonotype has a handful of counts. The J gene is TRBJ1-1, the V gene TRBV7-2; D not resolved. The CDR3 runs to 14 residues. V dropped 1 base and J dropped 2 bases, with 8 bases sitting between them. Germline CDR1 is SGHTA and CDR2 is FQGNSA. CDR3 loop: CASSLGFPNTEAFF. For the CDR3, the DNA is TGTGCCAGCAGCTTAGGCTTCCCTAACACTGAAGCTTTCTTT.

There are a few counts of this clonotype. V is TRBV24-1 and J is TRBJ2-3; 9 bases match TRBD1. After removal of 5 bases from V and 6 bases from J, the junction contained 8 bases not matched to a gene. This CDR3 has 15 residues. Germline V gene data show CDR1 as KGHDR and CDR2 as SFDVKD. CDR3 coding DNA: TGTGCCACCAGTGCCGGGGACAGGGCTCCTGATACGCAGTATTTT. It is translated as CATSAGDRAPDTQYF.

This clonotype was observed a few times. The V gene is TRBV28, the J gene TRBJ1-3, with 8 bases fitting TRBD1. CDR3 length: 13 amino acids. J was trimmed by 8 bases and V by 5 bases; bases with no gene match: 5. Germline CDR1 and CDR2: MDHEN and SYDVKM. The CDR3 region has the DNA TGTGCCAGCAGTCTTGGACAGGGAGACACCATATATTTT. Translation gives CASSLGQGDTIYF.

This clonotype was observed a few times. The gene calls are TRBV29-1 and TRBJ2-7; TRBD2 might be the D (6 bases). The V end lost 5 bases, the J end lost 1 base, and 6 bases lay between the germline ends. The CDR3 consists of 11 residues. Germline V lookup: CDR1 SQVTM, CDR2 ANQGSEA. CDR3 sequence: CSVRGSYEQYF. In nucleotides, the CDR3 is TGCAGCGTTCGGGGGTCCTACGAGCAGTACTTC.

The table lists this clonotype with a few counts. This chain uses TRBV10-3 with TRBJ2-7, with a possible D match to TRBD1 (6 bases). The ends were cut back, 10 bases at V and 1 base at J, with 14 bases in the middle. Germline CDR1 reads ENHRY; CDR2 reads SYGVKD. This CDR3 is built from 13 residues. The DNA of the CDR3 is TGTGCCACCGCAGGGGACAAGTCCTACGAGCAGTACTTC. Its protein product is CATAGDKSYEQYF.

The chain uses TRBV6-2 or TRBV6-3 and TRBJ1-1; D possibly corresponds to TRBD1 (6 bases). The CDR3 runs to 15 residues. Germline-derived CDR1 and CDR2 are MNHEY and SVGEGT. The ends were cut back, 0 bases at V and 4 bases at J, with 12 bases in the middle. CDR3 protein: CASSYSGQGGTEAFF. CDR3 in DNA: TGTGCCAGCAGTTACTCGGGACAAGGCGGCACTGAAGCTTTCTTT.

This clonotype was seen a handful of times. This chain connects TRBV5-1 to TRBJ2-1; D unclear. Germline V gives CDR1 SGHRS, CDR2 YFSETQ. The CDR3 is 14 amino acids. V was pared by 5 bases and J by 4 bases, with 13 bases between. In DNA form, the CDR3 reads TGCGCCAGCAGTCCCTTCGATACGTACAATGAGCAGTTCTTC. Translation: CASSPFDTYNEQFF.

The chain recombines TRBV4-3 with TRBJ1-2; maybe TRBD1 (5 bases). Germline V gene lookup returns CDR1 LGHNA and CDR2 YSLEER. Between the trimmed V and J ends, which lost 1 base and 8 bases, there was a span of 11 bases. This CDR3 is 13 amino acids long. DNA for the CDR3: TGCGCCAGCAGCCAAGTAATGGGGGGAGGCTACACCTTC. Protein sequence: CASSQVMGGGYTF.

In its sample, this clonotype was seen a few times. V is TRBV5-6 and J is TRBJ2-1; TRBD1 matches 7 bases. CDR3 length: 16 amino acids. Germline CDR1 is SGHDT and CDR2 is YYEEEE. Germline trimming cut 4 bases from V and 0 bases from J; bases unmatched to any gene: 7. CDR3 in amino acids: CASSTGTESSYNEQFF. The DNA of the CDR3 is TGTGCCAGCAGCACCGGGACAGAGAGCTCCTACAATGAGCAGTTCTTC.

This clonotype was found a few times. The rearrangement links TRBV7-2 to TRBJ2-7, with D possibly being TRBD2 (6 bases). CDR1 and CDR2 from the germline V gene are SGHTA and FQGNSA. The V and J ends lost 5 bases and 2 bases respectively, with 19 bases between them. This CDR3 contains 16 residues. The CDR3 DNA reads as TGTGCCAGCAGCCCGAGTGGGGGGATTGGGGCCTACGAGCAGTACTTC. Amino acids: CASSPSGGIGAYEQYF.

This clonotype was seen a handful of times. This chain joins TRBV27 and TRBJ1-2, with D perhaps TRBD1 (6 bases). Looked up from germline, CDR1 is MNHEY and CDR2 is SMNVEV (reference sequence). The CDR3 extends over 16 amino acids. With 5 bases removed from V and 5 bases from J, the gap between germline ends came to 21 bases. The CDR3 loop reads CASSRTDYERMYGYTF. In DNA, the CDR3 is TGTGCCAGCAGTCGGACAGACTACGAGAGGATGTATGGCTACACCTTC.

This clonotype was counted a few times. The rearrangement uses TRBV12-3 or TRBV12-4 and TRBJ2-4, with unresolved D. This CDR3 comprises 15 residues. The V and J ends lost 5 bases and 3 bases respectively, with 14 bases between them. CDR3 coding DNA: TGTGCCAGCAGTCGGGTGAAGACACACAAAAACATTCAGTACTTC. Its protein is CASSRVKTHKNIQYF.

The rearrangement links TRBV2 to TRBJ1-5; D gene ambiguous. V lost 6 bases and J lost 3, with 6 bases in between. CDR3 size: 12 residues. Germline CDR1 reads SNHLY; CDR2 reads FYNNEI. The CDR3: CASRDDNQPQHF. The CDR3 bases are TGTGCCAGCAGGGATGACAATCAGCCCCAGCATTTT.

The chain has TRBV9 and TRBJ1-4; no reliable D call. V lost 0 bases and J lost 6, with 15 bases in between. Germline V gene data show CDR1 as SGDLS and CDR2 as YYNGEE. This CDR3 region has 16 residues. The CDR3 loop is CASSVDFSPADEKLFF. DNA for the CDR3: TGTGCCAGCAGCGTAGATTTTTCCCCGGCGGATGAAAAACTGTTTTTT.

In its sample, this clonotype was seen many times. The CDR3 region has the DNA TGTGCCAGCAGCGTACCTAAGCGGGGTGGAAAAGATACGCAGTATTTT. Its protein is CASSVPKRGGKDTQYF. The gene calls are TRBV9 and TRBJ2-3; 7 positions agree with TRBD2. Trimming removed 1 base from V and 5 bases from J; junction bases left unmatched: 10. Germline loops: CDR1 SGDLS, CDR2 YYNGEE. This CDR3 has 16 amino acids.

This clonotype was observed a handful of times. The chain has TRBV12-3 or TRBV12-4 and TRBJ2-6; a weak D match, TRBD1 (5 bases). V lost 5 bases and J lost 0, with 8 bases in between. CDR3 length: 15 amino acids. CDR3 bases: TGTGCCAGCAGTGCCAGGGCCTCTGGGGCCAACGTCCTGACTTTC. Encoded protein: CASSARASGANVLTF.

The chain links TRBV19 to TRBJ2-1; TRBD2 is a possible D gene (7 bases). Trimming cost V 3 bases and J 5 bases, with 17 bases left between them. CDR1 and CDR2 from the germline V gene are LNHDA and SQIVND (reference sequence). The CDR3 covers 16 residues. Here the CDR3 reads CASSILAGAYNNEQFF. CDR3 DNA: TGTGCCAGTAGTATTCTGGCGGGGGCTTACAACAATGAGCAGTTCTTC.

CDR3 nucleotides: TGCGCCAGCAGCCCCTCCCCGGCGGGGGGCGAGGACACTGAAGCTTTCTTT. Protein product: CASSPSPAGGEDTEAFF. V gene TRBV4-1 combines with J gene TRBJ1-1, with TRBD1 as a possible D gene (6 bases). The CDR3 has 17 amino acids. Trimming removed 4 bases from V and 3 bases from J, with 21 bases in between. Germline V lookup: CDR1 MGHRA, CDR2 YSYEKL.